This T cell receptor (beta chain) was captured by sequencing in a study of OX40 agonist ivuxolimab in advanced cancers. Using immunoSEQ multiplex PCR, the repertoire was profiled, and TCRdb retains in-frame clones only, with some absent. The table records over 100,000 clones, roughly nine tenths of them present only once. CDR3 length: 14 residues. Germline V gene lookup returns CDR1 MNHEY and CDR2 SMNVEV (reference sequence). V lost 2 bases and J lost 2, with 9 bases in between. The clonotype was recovered from an adult with an advanced solid tumor such as melanoma, head and neck, liver or kidney cancer. The chain employs TRBV27 and TRBJ1-2; no firm D call. This material consisted of CD4+ or CD8+ T cells sorted from blood, taken in a trial of the OX40 agonist ivuxolimab. The CDR3 DNA reads TGTGCCAGCAGTTTAGCTGGGAGCAACTATGGCTACACCTTC. Protein: CASSLAGSNYGYTF.